This T cell receptor (beta chain) stems from a study of response to subunit inactivated influenza vaccine. Remarks on this clonotype: Antigen specificity is unknown.

Each CDR3 protein is one row after TCRdb ran MiXCR on the RT-PCR reads. The data show fewer than 400,000 distinct CDR3 sequences, just over 20% seen once. The CDR3 loop spans 15 amino acids. V was pared by 1 base and J by 0 bases, with 12 bases between. Germline CDR1 reads DFQATT; CDR2 reads SNEGSKA (reference sequence). Findings and caveats of the study: It was suggested by the authors that few new T cells are recruited by each seasonal influenza vaccination.

The receptor's source is a man between 50 and 75 years old who received an inactivated influenza vaccine. The sequencing used PBMCs from blood, collected 21 months after vaccination. This chain connects TRBV20-1 to TRBJ1-2, with D perhaps matching TRBD1 (6 bases). CDR3 nucleotide sequence: TGCAGTGCTAGAGGCAGGGGAATAGCTAACTATGGCTACACCTTC. Encoded protein: CSARGRGIANYGYTF.